The 14 T cell receptor beta chains below were found in one sample sequenced in a study of blood T cells in healthy people across ages. Then a second PCR, running about 7 to 11 cycles, was carried out with a sample-barcoded 5' primer and a J-beta primer mix. Using its own MiXCR run on the 5' RACE reads, TCRdb lists one record per CDR3 protein. The repertoire has over 550,000 distinct CDR3 sequences, approximately 30% of them found once; the top ten carry more than 15%. Sequencing used blood. These TCRs come from a woman of 80 years or more in good health.

This clonotype came up many times. The CDR3 sequence is CASSLLSGNEQFF. The CDR3 nucleotides are TGTGCCAGCAGTTTATTGTCGGGCAATGAGCAGTTCTTC. V usage is TRBV12-3 or TRBV12-4 and J usage is TRBJ2-1, with unresolved D. V gave up 2 bases and J gave up 6 bases, with 8 bases separating them. The CDR3 runs to 13 residues.

This clonotype was found a few times. The V and J genes are TRBV5-1 and TRBJ1-1; 9 bases align to TRBD1. Trimming took 4 bases from V and 1 from J; bases not matched to a gene: 8. The CDR3 runs 16 residues. Germline CDR1 SGHRS, CDR2 YFSETQ. This CDR3 reads CASSPGTGIKNTEAFF. CDR3 in DNA: TGCGCCAGCAGCCCGGGGACAGGGATTAAGAACACTGAAGCTTTCTTT.

This clonotype was counted ten times or more. The chain joins TRBV6-6 to TRBJ1-1, with 7 bases identical to TRBD1. Germline V gene sequence: CDR1 MNHNY, CDR2 SVGAGI (reference sequence). V was pared by 4 bases and J by 2 bases, with 7 bases of the junction left unmatched. The CDR3 covers 15 residues. The CDR3, as DNA: TGTGCCAGCAGTTCGGGGGGACAGAGTAACACTGAAGCTTTCTTT. Its translation is CASSSGGQSNTEAFF.

Ten or more counts support this clonotype. The chain couples TRBV4-3 to TRBJ2-3; 12 nucleotides match TRBD2. Germline assignment: CDR1 LGHNA and CDR2 YSLEER. The CDR3 loop spans 18 amino acids. The V segment lost 4 bases and the J segment 2 bases; nucleotides outside the gene matches: 10. The CDR3: CASSRGLAGGPSTDTQYF. The CDR3 bases are TGCGCCAGCAGCCGCGGGCTAGCGGGGGGGCCCTCCACAGATACGCAGTATTTT.

The chain employs TRBV30 and TRBJ1-5; D uncertain. Trimming took off 1 base at V and 6 bases at J, with 19 bases between the two ends. The CDR3 is made up of 16 amino acids. From germline, CDR1 is GTSNPN and CDR2 SVGIG (reference sequence). The CDR3 region is CAWSDRGRPAAQPQHF. The CDR3 DNA reads TGTGCCTGGAGTGATCGCGGTAGGCCGGCGGCTCAGCCCCAGCATTTT.

This clonotype turned up a few times. This chain joins TRBV20-1 and TRBJ1-1; D gene uncertain. V dropped 6 bases and J dropped 2 bases, with 7 bases sitting between them. There are 11 residues in the CDR3. The germline V gene has CDR1 DFQATT and CDR2 SNEGSKA (reference sequence). CDR3 protein: CSAIRNTEAFF. The DNA of the CDR3 is TGCAGTGCCATACGCAACACTGAAGCTTTCTTT.

This clonotype was counted at least ten times. The chain combines TRBV3-1 with TRBJ2-2; D is ambiguous. V was clipped by 4 bases and J by 2 bases, with 8 bases between them. Germline V gene sequence: CDR1 LGHDT, CDR2 YNNKEL (reference sequence). This CDR3 has 14 amino acids. The CDR3 DNA reads TGTGCCAGCAGCCCGCCCGGTAACACCGGGGAGCTGTTTTTT. This translates into CASSPPGNTGELFF.

This clonotype was picked up many times. The CDR3 nucleotides read TGCAGCGCCACAACAGGGGCTGGCTATGGCTACACCTTC. The encoded protein is CSATTGAGYGYTF. The rearrangement joins TRBV29-1 to TRBJ1-2; 7 bases line up with TRBD1. In germline, CDR1 is SQVTM, CDR2 ANQGSEA. Losses at the gene ends were 7 bases for V and 4 bases for J; bases not matched to a gene: 9. There are 13 residues in the CDR3.

This clonotype was seen at least ten times. The chain links TRBV4-1 to TRBJ1-2, with a tentative D call TRBD1 (5 bases). The germline V gene encodes CDR1 MGHRA and CDR2 YSYEKL. There are 15 residues in the CDR3. V was clipped by 1 base and J by 2 bases, with 11 bases between them. The CDR3 region is CASSQAPGLNYGYTF. Written as DNA, the CDR3 is TGCGCCAGCAGCCAAGCCCCAGGGCTAAACTATGGCTACACCTTC.

Turning to this clonotype: This may stem from a read error, because a much larger clone lies one nucleotide away. The V gene is TRBV7-2, the J gene TRBJ1-1; D gene ambiguous. The germline CDR1 and CDR2 sequences are SGHTA and FQGNSA. CDR3 length equals 15 residues. CDR3 protein: CASSPDWAMNTEVFF. CDR3 in DNA: TGTGCCAGCAGCCCGGACTGGGCCATGAACACTGAAGTTTTCTTT.

The table lists this clonotype with a few counts. The chain joins TRBV20-1 to TRBJ1-5; D is perhaps TRBD1 (6 bases). Germline V gene sequence: CDR1 DFQATT, CDR2 SNEGSKA (reference sequence). Trimming removed 6 bases at V and 3 bases at J, with 15 bases between. The CDR3 loop spans 14 amino acids. Here the CDR3 DNA reads TGCAGTGCCCGACAGGACCTTAACAATCAGCCCCAGCATTTT. Translation: CSARQDLNNQPQHF.

The sample holds many counts of this clonotype. The chain links TRBV11-2 to TRBJ2-5; D gene unclear. Germline-derived CDR1 and CDR2 are SGHAT and FQNNGV. This CDR3 is built from 11 residues. The V end was cut by 3 bases, the J end by 5 bases, with 4 bases between. The CDR3 loop is CASSFGETQYF. CDR3 DNA sequence: TGTGCCAGCAGCTTCGGCGAGACCCAGTACTTC.

A note on this clonotype: A much larger clone sits a single nucleotide away, making a read error possible. CDR3 sequence reads: CASSDPYQQYF. The CDR3 bases are TGTGCCAGCAGTGACCCCTACCAGCAGTACTTC. The V call is TRBV2, the J call TRBJ2-4; D call uncertain. CDR1 and CDR2 (germline): SNHLY, FYNNEI. The ends were cut back, 3 bases at V and 13 bases at J, with 10 bases in the middle. The CDR3 covers 11 residues.

V is TRBV18 and J is TRBJ1-3; D might be TRBD1 (5 bases). V dropped 6 bases and J dropped 1 base, with 16 bases sitting between them. Germline CDR1 is KGHSH and CDR2 is LQKENI. The CDR3 spans 16 residues. CDR3 residues: CASSRDSLVSGNTIYF. CDR3 bases: TGTGCCAGCTCTCGGGACTCTCTTGTATCTGGAAACACCATATATTTT. Full variable domain (rest looked up from reference TRBV18 and TRBJ1-3): NAGVMQNPRHLVRRRGQEARLRCSPMKGHSHVYWYRQLPEEGLKFMVYLQKENIIDESGMPKERFSAEFPKEGPSILRIQQVVRGDSAAYFCASSRDSLVSGNTIYFGEGSWLTVV.